The T cell receptor beta chain described here comes from a study of control samples from healthy donors and cancer patients. Germline CDR1 reads LNHNV; CDR2 reads YYDKDF (reference sequence). V was trimmed by 0 bases and J by 0 bases, leaving 9 bases between them. The length of the CDR3 is 15 residues. Sequencing was performed with immunoSEQ multiplex PCR; in TCRdb, only in-frame clones are kept and a portion is missing. The data hold roughly 95,000 clones, with 80% to 95% observed a single time. The receptor was derived from a human donor in good health. The donor label of this sample is uncertain. The specimen sequenced was blood. The genes are TRBV15 and TRBJ2-7; tentatively, D is TRBD1 (5 bases). CDR3 coding DNA: TGTGCCACCAGCAGAGAGAGACAGAACTCCTACGAGCAGTACTTC. This encodes CATSRERQNSYEQYF.